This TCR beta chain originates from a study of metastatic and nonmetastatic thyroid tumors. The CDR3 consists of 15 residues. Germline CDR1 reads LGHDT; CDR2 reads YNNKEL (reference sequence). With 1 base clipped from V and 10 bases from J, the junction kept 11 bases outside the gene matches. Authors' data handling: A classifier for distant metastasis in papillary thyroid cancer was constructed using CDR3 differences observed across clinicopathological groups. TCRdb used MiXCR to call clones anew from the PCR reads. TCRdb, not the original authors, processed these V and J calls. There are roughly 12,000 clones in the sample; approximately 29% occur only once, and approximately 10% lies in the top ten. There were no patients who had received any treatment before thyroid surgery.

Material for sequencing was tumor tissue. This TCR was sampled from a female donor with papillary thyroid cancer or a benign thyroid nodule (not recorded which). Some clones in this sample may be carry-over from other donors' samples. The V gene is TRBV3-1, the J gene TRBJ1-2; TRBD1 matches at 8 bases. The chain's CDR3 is CASSQVLDRECFYTF. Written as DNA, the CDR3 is TGTGCCAGCAGCCAAGTATTGGACAGGGAGTGTTTCTACACCTTC. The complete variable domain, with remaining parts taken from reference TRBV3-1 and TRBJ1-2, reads DTAVSQTPKYLVTQMGNDKSIKCEQNLGHDTMYWYKQDSKKFLKIMFSYNNKELIINETVPNRFSPKSPDKAHLNLHINSLELGDSAVYFCASSQVLDRECFYTFGSGTRLTVV.